What follows describes a single TCR beta chain. Its antigen is not known. The CDR3 spans 16 residues. V was pared by 1 base and J by 5 bases, with 18 bases between. Germline lookup yields CDR1 SGDLS and CDR2 YYNGEE. This entry comes from a study of CD8 T cells in ankylosing spondylitis. Study-level findings and limits: Matched ankylosing spondylitis synovial fluid reportedly showed significant enrichment of disease-linked clones. A motif in TCR beta, a set of roughly eight highly homologous variants, appeared characteristic of ankylosing spondylitis blood.

MiXCR, run by TCRdb on the 5' RACE reads, gives a single entry per CDR3 protein. The table records about 450,000 distinct CDR3 sequences, roughly 25% of them present only once. The chain combines TRBV9 with TRBJ2-5; TRBD2 might be the D (6 bases). The origin of this receptor is a male donor with ankylosing spondylitis. What was sequenced was blood, either unsorted or a sorted T cell fraction (not recorded which). CDR3 nucleotides: TGTGCCAGCAGCGTACGCCCCTGGGGGGTCGATGAGACCCAGTACTTC. It is translated as CASSVRPWGVDETQYF.